Listed below are T cell receptor beta chains from one sample, sequenced in a study of blood T cell repertoires in COVID-19. The method was immunoSEQ multiplex PCR; TCRdb's version includes in-frame clones alone and lacks a portion of them. Of 150,000 to 250,000 clones in the sample, about nine tenths are singletons; the top ten hold around 2.4%. The sample was PBMCs or T cells enriched from blood (not recorded which). The receptors originated from a woman in her 30s who had recovered from COVID-19. CDR3s include the opening cysteine and the closing phenylalanine or tryptophan. The D gene is left open where the match is weak. For some rows the clone size is stated as once, few or many, or as a class when expanded; others skip it.

D: .; length: 12; size: few; V: TRBV2; J: TRBJ2-1; CDR3: CASSGGRSEQFF; DNA: TGTGCCAGCAGTGGAGGGAGGAGTGAGCAGTTCTTC
D: .; length: 13; size: once; V: TRBV6-5; J: TRBJ1-1; CDR3: CASNLSPNTEAFF; DNA: TGTGCCAGCAACTTGTCCCCTAACACTGAAGCTTTCTTT
D: .; length: 15; size: .; V: TRBV10-3; J: TRBJ1-1; CDR3: CAISERPGSDTEAFF; DNA: TGTGCCATCAGTGAGCGGCCGGGGAGCGACACTGAAGCTTTCTTT
D: .; length: 17; size: .; V: TRBV30; J: TRBJ1-1; CDR3: CAWRSLGEVGYGTEAFF; DNA: TGTGCCTGGAGATCCCTAGGGGAAGTGGGCTATGGGACTGAAGCTTTCTTT
D: TRBD2; length: 17; size: .; V: TRBV29-1; J: TRBJ2-5; CDR3: CSVEILLAGGPEETQYF; DNA: TGCAGCGTTGAAATATTACTAGCGGGAGGGCCCGAGGAGACCCAGTACTTC
D: TRBD2; length: 15; size: .; V: TRBV24-1; J: TRBJ2-5; CDR3: CATSDLGLAGETQYF; DNA: TGTGCCACCAGTGATTTGGGACTAGCGGGAGAGACCCAGTACTTC
D: .; length: 15; size: .; V: TRBV19; J: TRBJ1-5; CDR3: CASSLTGTYNQPQHF; DNA: TGTGCCAGTAGCCTAACAGGGACATACAATCAGCCCCAGCATTTT
D: .; length: 15; size: .; V: TRBV7-9; J: TRBJ1-4; CDR3: CASSDQGFGDEKLFF; DNA: TGTGCCAGCAGCGACCAGGGGTTTGGGGATGAAAAACTGTTTTTT
D: .; length: 13; size: .; V: TRBV6-5; J: TRBJ2-7; CDR3: CASMEFTLTEQYF; DNA: TGTGCCAGTATGGAGTTTACCTTGACCGAGCAGTACTTC
D: .; length: 16; size: .; V: TRBV7-9; J: TRBJ1-1; CDR3: CASSLGYGGANTEAFF; DNA: TGTGCCAGCAGCTTAGGGTATGGGGGGGCTAACACTGAAGCTTTCTTT
D: .; length: 13; size: once; V: TRBV28; J: TRBJ1-2; CDR3: CASSLEGSVGYTF; DNA: TGTGCCAGCAGTTTAGAGGGATCGGTAGGCTACACCTTC
D: TRBD2; length: 17; size: .; V: TRBV4-3; J: TRBJ2-1; CDR3: CASSQVVGTSGLNEQFF; DNA: TGCGCCAGCAGCCAAGTCGTGGGGACTAGCGGCCTAAATGAGCAGTTCTTC
D: TRBD2; length: 18; size: .; V: TRBV11-3; J: TRBJ2-1; CDR3: CASSLTRLARGLYNEQFF; DNA: TGTGCCAGCAGCTTAACAAGACTAGCGAGAGGGCTCTACAATGAGCAGTTCTTC
D: .; length: 12; size: once; V: TRBV6-5; J: TRBJ1-6; CDR3: CASSPMYSPLHF; DNA: TGTGCCAGCAGTCCCATGTATTCACCCCTCCACTTT
D: .; length: 14; size: once; V: TRBV2; J: TRBJ1-2; CDR3: CASSEAAGSYGYTF; DNA: TGTGCCAGCAGTGAAGCTGCCGGGAGCTATGGCTACACCTTC
D: TRBD2; length: 16; size: many; V: TRBV6-4; J: TRBJ2-2; CDR3: CASSEVAGDGTGELFF; DNA: TGTGCCAGCAGTGAAGTAGCGGGAGATGGTACCGGGGAGCTGTTTTTT
D: TRBD1; length: 14; size: .; V: TRBV5-1; J: TRBJ1-1; CDR3: CASSSDRGSTEAFF; DNA: TGCGCCAGCAGCTCGGACAGGGGAAGCACTGAAGCTTTCTTT
D: TRBD1; length: 13; size: .; V: TRBV29-1; J: TRBJ1-1; CDR3: CSVDRGQDTEAFF; DNA: TGCAGCGTTGACAGGGGGCAAGACACTGAAGCTTTCTTT
D: .; length: 17; size: .; V: TRBV19; J: TRBJ2-6; CDR3: CASSIEYIRSGANVLTF; DNA: TGTGCCAGTAGTATCGAGTATATTCGCTCTGGGGCCAACGTCCTGACTTTC
D: TRBD1; length: 15; size: .; V: TRBV19; J: TRBJ2-7; CDR3: CASSLTLGPRGEQYF; DNA: TGTGCCAGTAGTCTGACTCTCGGGCCCAGGGGGGAGCAGTACTTC
D: .; length: 13; size: .; V: TRBV6-2/TRBV6-3; J: TRBJ1-2; CDR3: CASSYRTAGGYTF; DNA: TGTGCCAGCAGTTACCGGACCGCGGGAGGCTACACCTTC
D: TRBD1; length: 15; size: .; V: TRBV5-5; J: TRBJ2-1; CDR3: CASSSQLNRGNEQFF; DNA: TGTGCCAGCAGCTCTCAATTAAACAGGGGCAATGAGCAGTTCTTC
D: .; length: 12; size: .; V: TRBV11-3; J: TRBJ2-2; CDR3: CASSLYPGELFF; DNA: TGTGCCAGCAGCTTATATCCCGGGGAGCTGTTTTTT
D: TRBD2; length: 15; size: .; V: TRBV29-1; J: TRBJ2-7; CDR3: CSVQGGLAGPYEQYF; DNA: TGCAGCGTCCAGGGAGGACTAGCGGGCCCCTACGAGCAGTACTTC
D: .; length: 14; size: .; V: TRBV25-1; J: TRBJ2-7; CDR3: CASSESAGTYEQYF; DNA: TGTGCCAGCAGTGAATCAGCAGGGACCTACGAGCAGTACTTC
D: .; length: 13; size: .; V: TRBV12-3/TRBV12-4; J: TRBJ2-5; CDR3: CASSLVSGETQYF; DNA: TGTGCCAGCAGTTTAGTGTCAGGAGAGACCCAGTACTTC
D: .; length: 16; size: .; V: TRBV7-2; J: TRBJ2-6; CDR3: CASSALQFSGANVLTF; DNA: TGTGCCAGCAGCGCCCTACAGTTCTCTGGGGCCAACGTCCTGACTTTC
D: .; length: 17; size: .; V: TRBV15; J: TRBJ2-7; CDR3: CATSRDYGVRTPYEQYF; DNA: TGTGCCACCAGCAGAGATTATGGGGTCAGGACACCTTACGAGCAGTACTTC
D: .; length: 16; size: .; V: TRBV7-8; J: TRBJ1-5; CDR3: CASGPGALYSNQPQHF; DNA: TGTGCCAGCGGGCCAGGGGCCCTTTATAGCAATCAGCCCCAGCATTTT
D: TRBD1; length: 14; size: few; V: TRBV9; J: TRBJ1-6; CDR3: CASSADRGDSPLHF; DNA: TGTGCCAGCAGCGCCGACAGGGGAGATTCACCCCTCCACTTT